This TCR beta chain was profiled in a study of vaccination and CD4 T cells after COVID-19. Of note for this clonotype: Its cognate antigen is unknown.

Treatment specified: roughly 10-day PBMC culture with coronavirus spike peptide pools or control peptides (ViraFEST assay). At the Johns Hopkins FTIC core, DNA taken from cultured CD4+ T cells was sequenced by way of the Oncomine TCR Beta short-read assay. Each CDR3 protein gets one entry after TCRdb re-called the PCR reads with MiXCR. The table records about 15,000 distinct CDR3 sequences, roughly 28% of them present only once. Points from the study as a whole: Spike mono-reactivity applied to 304 of 307 vaccine-specific clones detected in convalescent patients.

Sequenced sample: cultured CD4+ T cells from blood. The sequence came from a human donor with COVID-19.

The CDR3 sequence: CASSLGTGRNGRGYTF. CDR3 coding DNA: TGTGCCAGCAGCTTGGGGACAGGGAGAAACGGAAGGGGCTACACCTTC. The chain is built from TRBV5-8 and TRBJ1-2, with TRBD1 identical over 8 bases. V was pared by 0 bases and J by 8 bases, with 12 bases of the junction left unmatched. The CDR3 length is 16 residues. In germline, CDR1 is SGHTS, CDR2 YDEGEE.